The T cell receptor (beta chain) described here comes from a study of spatial heterogeneity in lung cancer. This clonotype appeared many times. Time point meaning: blood at routine non-recurrence follow-up after resection. Frozen PBMC, nontumor lung or tumor provided whole RNA, which was sequenced unsorted. Each molecule of TCR cDNA was tagged with one unique molecular identifier. TCRdb processed the 5' RACE reads anew with MiXCR; each CDR3 protein has one entry. The table lists about 120,000 distinct CDR3 sequences, 12% of them singletons, with approximately 16% in the top ten. The sequence came from a male donor with early-stage non-small cell lung cancer. Sequencing was performed on PBMCs, taken at follow-up.

The chain's CDR3 is CASSKRGGGWQFF. For the CDR3, the DNA is TGTGCCAGCAGCAAGCGGGGGGGCGGTTGGCAGTTCTTC. The V call is TRBV12-3 or TRBV12-4, the J call TRBJ2-1, with 10 positions matching TRBD2. The CDR3 runs to 13 residues. Trimming cost V 6 bases and J 12 bases; bases outside gene matches: 8.